This T cell receptor beta chain was profiled in a study of response to subunit inactivated influenza vaccine (dated by TCRdb to the late 2010s). As for the study more broadly: Deep quantitative T cell receptor repertoire profiling was used in the study to track responses to a trivalent subunit inactivated influenza vaccine.

Library generation was performed with RT-PCR. The sequencer listed for this sample is Illumina HiSeq 2500. Starting from the raw public reads, TCRdb applied fastp trimming at Q25, assembled clones with MiXCR and retained in-frame beta chains. Every entry covers one CDR3 protein and lists the most common genes and DNA from its rows. The sample profile shows some 850,000 distinct CDR3 sequences; about 18% of them were found once. The top ten clonotypes cover under 13% of the sample. Study-level results and caveats: The authors suggested that each seasonal influenza vaccination may recruit only a limited number of new T cells.

There are 13 amino acids in the CDR3, from cysteine to phenylalanine inclusive. The DNA shown is the 39-base CDR3, in frame from base 1. In the germline V gene, CDR1 corresponds to MDHEN and CDR2 to SYDVKM. Cut back by 2 bases and 6 bases, the V and J ends lie 10 bases apart. As to this clonotype: The antigen it binds to is not known. No much larger clonotype is one base removed from it; base qualities were not supplied.

The clonotype was recovered from a man aged 45 to 65 who received an inactivated influenza vaccine. Donor details come from another sample of the same person, matched by shared clones. The V and J genes are TRBV28 and TRBJ2-5; the D call is possibly TRBD1 or TRBD2, each sharing 6 bases. Specimen: PBMCs from blood, collected around 5 days after vaccination. The CDR3 in this case is CASSLRRGQTQYF. The nucleotide sequence reads as follows: TGTGCCAGCAGTTTAAGACGGGGGCAGACCCAGTACTTC.